The 17 T cell receptor beta chains in this list originate from one sample, sequenced in a study of T cells in Graves' hyperthyroidism and ophthalmopathy (dated 2019 in TCRdb). Library prep was done by multiplex PCR. These reads were obtained on an Illumina HiSeq 2000. Amplification of TCR beta CDR3 regions was carried out from RNA transcripts. For the first round of RT-PCR on the TCR CDR3, the HTBI primer set was used together with the Qiagen OneStep RT-PCR kit. TCRdb reprocessed the public reads (quality trimming at Q25 with fastp, clone calling with MiXCR) and kept in-frame beta chains. Duplicate CDR3 protein sequences are folded into a single record with the most common DNA and genes. The sample table shows approximately 400,000 distinct CDR3 sequences, and roughly 14% are seen once. In total, the top ten clones hold about 14% of the sample. Sequencing was done on a sample of blood. These receptors originate from a young woman with Graves' hyperthyroidism.

This clonotype was detected many times. The chain uses TRBV5-6 and TRBJ1-1; 10 bases fit TRBD1. The junction had 3 bases not matched to a gene; V was cut back by 2 bases and J by 2 bases. CDR3 length: 15 amino acids. CDR1 is SGHDT and CDR2 is YYEEEE in the germline V gene. The chain's CDR3 is CASSFRDRGNTEAFF. The CDR3 DNA reads as TGTGCCAGCAGCTTCCGGGACAGGGGCAACACTGAAGCTTTCTTT.

This clonotype was detected many times. The chain has TRBV5-1 and TRBJ2-5, with D perhaps TRBD1 (5 bases). The CDR3 is 14 residues long. Trimming took 4 bases from V and 1 from J, leaving 11 bases between them. Germline values: CDR1 SGHRS, CDR2 YFSETQ. CDR3 protein: CASSPRQSQETQYF. In DNA, the CDR3 is TGCGCCAGCAGCCCGCGACAGTCCCAAGAGACCCAGTACTTC.

This clonotype has more than one count but fewer than ten. The chain carries TRBV5-1 and TRBJ2-7; 10 bases fit TRBD2. The CDR3 runs 15 residues. V dropped 3 bases and J dropped 6; count of bases not matched to a gene: 9. Germline CDR1 reads SGHRS; CDR2 reads YFSETQ. The DNA for the CDR3 is TGCGCCAGCAGCTACTCCGGGACTAGCGTCAGCGAGCAGTACTTC. It yields the protein CASSYSGTSVSEQYF.

The rearrangement links TRBV24-1 to TRBJ2-3, with 10 bases fitting TRBD2. Germline loops: CDR1 KGHDR, CDR2 SFDVKD. V shed 8 bases and J 5 bases; nucleotides not matched to a gene: 9. CDR3 size: 15 residues. The CDR3 loop reads CATIKKRGGGDTQYF. DNA for the CDR3: TGTGCCACCATTAAAAAGCGGGGGGGGGGAGATACGCAGTATTTT.

In this sample, this clonotype turned up many times. The chain combines TRBV6-2 or TRBV6-3 with TRBJ2-7; D not certain. Germline CDR1 and CDR2: MNHEY and SVGEGT. The CDR3 consists of 14 residues. The V end was cut by 1 base, the J end by 2 bases, with 9 bases between. The CDR3 DNA follows: TGTGCCAGCAGTTACTTGGGGTATCCCTACGAGCAGTACTTC. Translated: CASSYLGYPYEQYF.

This clonotype has at least ten counts. The chain is built from TRBV7-2 and TRBJ2-5; D is tentatively TRBD1 or TRBD2 (5 bases each). The V and J ends lost 0 bases and 6 bases respectively, with 8 bases between them. The length of the CDR3 is 13 residues. The germline gives CDR1 SGHTA, CDR2 FQGNSA. In DNA, the CDR3 is TGTGCCAGCAGCTTAGCGGGGGAAAAGACCCAGTACTTC. Amino acids: CASSLAGEKTQYF. The entire variable domain, with the rest obtained from reference TRBV7-2 and TRBJ2-5, is as follows: GAGVSQSPSNKVTEKGKDVELRCDPISGHTALYWYRQSLGQGLEFLIYFQGNSAPDKSGLPSDRFSAERTGGSVSTLTIQRTQQEDSAVYLCASSLAGEKTQYFGPGTRLLVL.

Many counts were recorded for this clonotype. The chain links TRBV12-3 or TRBV12-4 to TRBJ2-7, with 7 bases identical to TRBD1. The ends lost 8 bases at V and 5 bases at J; junction bases unmatched: 9. There are 13 residues in the CDR3. The CDR3 sequence is CASARGLRNEQYF. The CDR3 DNA is TGTGCCAGCGCGAGGGGGCTCAGAAACGAGCAGTACTTC.

This chain connects TRBV7-3 to TRBJ2-1; no reliable D call. Between the trimmed V and J ends, which lost 1 base and 6 bases, there was a span of 10 bases. Germline CDR1 reads SGHTA; CDR2 reads FQGTGA. The CDR3 spans 14 residues. The CDR3 here is CASSLRGSPNEQFF. DNA of the CDR3: TGTGCCAGCAGCTTAAGGGGTTCTCCCAATGAGCAGTTCTTC.

In this sample, this clonotype turned up many times. The rearrangement joins TRBV11-2 to TRBJ2-3; 11 bases line up with TRBD2. The trim removed 4 bases at V and 4 bases at J, leaving 7 bases unmatched. The CDR3 contains 16 residues. Per the germline V gene, CDR1 is SGHAT and CDR2 is FQNNGV. CDR3 bases: TGTGCCAGCAGCTATACTAGCGGGAGTATGGCAGATACGCAGTATTTT. Protein sequence: CASSYTSGSMADTQYF.

This clonotype was recorded at least ten times. The J gene is TRBJ2-3, the V gene TRBV7-8; D not resolved. This CDR3 comprises 13 residues. From germline, CDR1 is SGHVS and CDR2 FQNEAQ. Between the trimmed V and J ends, which lost 6 bases and 2 bases, there was a span of 9 bases. The CDR3 DNA reads TGTGCCAGCAGGCCCTCCCCCACAGATACGCAGTATTTT. Translating it yields CASRPSPTDTQYF.

In its sample, this clonotype was seen many times. The CDR3 loop is CSARGAQGEGSPLHF. CDR3 sequence (DNA): TGCAGTGCTAGAGGCGCCCAGGGCGAGGGTTCACCCCTCCACTTT. The chain has TRBV20-1 and TRBJ1-6, with D possibly matching TRBD1 (5 bases). The CDR3 spans 15 residues. The ends were cut back, 1 base at V and 9 bases at J, with 16 bases in the middle. The germline V gene encodes CDR1 DFQATT and CDR2 SNEGSKA (reference sequence).

Ten or more counts support this clonotype. The V gene is TRBV6-2 or TRBV6-3, the J gene TRBJ1-1; D is possibly TRBD1 (6 bases). Germline V gives CDR1 MNHEY, CDR2 SVGEGT. This CDR3 is 18 amino acids long. Trimming cost V 2 bases and J 0 bases, with 19 bases left between them. In DNA, the CDR3 is TGTGCCAGCAGTTACCCCCCCGGGCCGGGGGCGATGAACACTGAAGCTTTCTTT. Amino acid sequence: CASSYPPGPGAMNTEAFF.

This clonotype was observed many times. The rearrangement uses TRBV5-5 and TRBJ2-5; D assignment may be TRBD1 or TRBD2 (5 bases each). With 2 bases removed from V and 5 bases from J, the gap between germline ends came to 13 bases. The CDR3 sequence is 14 residues long. Germline CDR1 SGHKS, CDR2 YYEKEE (reference sequence). The CDR3 is CASSFGDARETQYF. DNA for the CDR3: TGTGCCAGCAGCTTCGGGGACGCGAGGGAGACCCAGTACTTC.

The CDR3 loop is CASSIAVGSYNEQFF. The CDR3 region has the DNA TGTGCCAGTAGTATAGCGGTTGGCTCCTACAATGAGCAGTTCTTC. The chain has TRBV19 and TRBJ2-1; D gene uncertain. The germline V and J ends were trimmed by 1 base and 0 bases, with 7 bases remaining between them. The germline V gene encodes CDR1 LNHDA and CDR2 SQIVND (reference sequence). The CDR3 length is 15 residues.

This clonotype was observed many times. The gene calls are TRBV12-3 or TRBV12-4 and TRBJ2-5, with D perhaps TRBD2 (6 bases). This CDR3 spans 13 amino acids. Trimming removed 4 bases at V and 5 bases at J, with 11 bases between. The CDR3 DNA reads as TGTGCCAGCAGTTCGTCAGGGAGGGAGACCCAGTACTTC. Protein: CASSSSGRETQYF.

Only a few counts were recorded for this clonotype. V usage is TRBV2 and J usage is TRBJ1-6, with D perhaps TRBD1 (5 bases). The CDR3 is 15 amino acids. The V gene lost 2 bases and the J gene lost 9 bases, with 14 bases spanning the gap. Germline V gene sequence: CDR1 SNHLY, CDR2 FYNNEI. DNA of the CDR3: TGTGCCAGCAGTGAAATTAGAGGGGCGTCTTCACCCCTCCACTTT. Translated, it gives CASSEIRGASSPLHF.

This rearrangement joins TRBV6-1 to TRBJ1-1; tentative D call: TRBD1 (6 bases). CDR1 and CDR2 from the germline V gene are MNHNS and SASEGT. CDR3 size: 17 residues. The germline V and J ends were trimmed by 0 bases and 4 bases, with 18 bases remaining between them. The CDR3: CASSEAPGRGVGTEAFF. The CDR3 region has the DNA TGTGCCAGCAGTGAAGCGCCGGGCAGGGGAGTTGGCACTGAAGCTTTCTTT.